One and the same sample provided the 27 T cell receptor beta chains below, sequenced in a study of technical replicates of blood from a few donors. Assay: immunoSEQ multiplex PCR; the TCRdb copy retains only in-frame clones and omits some. In the table there are some 13,000 clones, about 94% of which are singletons. Sequencing was done on a sample of PBMCs. These receptor sequences come from a human donor in good health.

In nucleotides, the CDR3 is TGTGCCAGCAGCTCGTACGTGACTAACGACTACAATGAGCAGTTCTTC. Protein sequence: CASSSYVTNDYNEQFF. The genes are TRBV11-2 and TRBJ2-1, with D perhaps TRBD2 (5 bases). Trimming left V 4 bases short and J 3 bases short, with 16 bases between. The CDR3 is 16 amino acids. The germline gives CDR1 SGHAT, CDR2 FQNNGV.

The rearrangement uses TRBV6-5 and TRBJ2-7, with TRBD2 as a possible D gene (6 bases). V was shortened by 8 bases and J by 7 bases, with 21 bases between the two germline ends. The germline V gene has CDR1 MNHEY and CDR2 SVGAGI. This CDR3 spans 14 amino acids. CDR3 region: CASGRNGSPGEQYF. CDR3 DNA: TGTGCCAGCGGGAGGAACGGGTCCCCGGGGGAGCAGTACTTC.

The chain uses TRBV5-1 and TRBJ2-1, with 9 bases identical to TRBD2. From germline, CDR1 is SGHRS and CDR2 YFSETQ. The CDR3 contains 15 residues. V shed 6 bases and J 12 bases; nucleotides not matched to a gene: 16. The CDR3 nucleotides are TGCGCCAGCACCCCGACTAGCGGTAGCTACAACGGGCAGTTCTTC. Translation: CASTPTSGSYNGQFF.

The chain has TRBV7-9 and TRBJ2-7; TRBD2 might be the D (5 bases). The CDR3 sequence is 14 residues long. V gave up 2 bases and J gave up 1 base, with 9 bases separating them. CDR1 is SEHNR, CDR2 FQNEAQ, per germline (reference sequence). The CDR3 loop reads CASSLLSGSYEQYF. CDR3 nucleotides: TGTGCCAGCAGCTTATTGAGCGGATCCTACGAGCAGTACTTC.

This clone was found once. This chain joins TRBV2 and TRBJ2-2; D unresolved. Germline CDR1 SNHLY, CDR2 FYNNEI. This CDR3 is built from 12 residues. With 6 bases removed from V and 0 bases from J, the gap between germline ends came to 2 bases. The CDR3 loop reads CASSTNTGELFF. In DNA, the CDR3 is TGTGCCAGCAGCACGAACACCGGGGAGCTGTTTTTT.

V gene TRBV2 combines with J gene TRBJ2-7; 8 nucleotides align to TRBD1. Germline V CDR1 and CDR2: SNHLY, FYNNEI. Germline trimming cut 4 bases from V and 3 bases from J; bases unmatched to any gene: 5. The length of the CDR3 is 14 residues. DNA for the CDR3: TGTGCCAGCAGTGGACAGGGGACGTTCTACGAGCAGTACTTC. Its protein is CASSGQGTFYEQYF. Full variable domain (remainder filled in from reference TRBV2 and TRBJ2-7): EPEVTQTPSHQVTQMGQEVILRCVPISNHLYFYWYRQILGQKVEFLVSFYNNEISEKSEIFDDQFSVERPDGSNFTLKIRSTKLEDSAMYFCASSGQGTFYEQYFGPGTRLTVT.

This chain links TRBV5-1 with TRBJ1-4; maybe TRBD1 (5 bases). This CDR3 region has 16 residues. Trimming took off 0 bases at V and 0 bases at J, with 9 bases between the two ends. The germline CDR1 and CDR2 sequences are SGHRS and YFSETQ. The CDR3 coding sequence is TGCGCCAGCAGCTTGGCCGAGGACACAACTAATGAAAAACTGTTTTTT. Protein product: CASSLAEDTTNEKLFF.

The chain links TRBV5-6 to TRBJ2-7, with D hard to call. V was trimmed by 4 bases and J by 3 bases, leaving 14 bases between them. Looked up from germline, CDR1 is SGHDT and CDR2 is YYEEEE. CDR3 length: 14 amino acids. Here the CDR3 DNA reads TGTGCCAGCAGCCAATACCAGGTCTACTACGAGCAGTACTTC. Translation: CASSQYQVYYEQYF.

J is TRBJ2-7 and V is TRBV2, with 11 bases that match TRBD2. This CDR3 region has 13 residues. Looked up from germline, CDR1 is SNHLY and CDR2 is FYNNEI. Trimming cost V 7 bases and J 3 bases; bases outside gene matches: 2. The CDR3 nucleotides are TGTGCCAGCACTGGACTAGCGGGCTACGAGCAGTACTTC. Protein: CASTGLAGYEQYF.

The J gene is TRBJ2-5, the V gene TRBV7-9, with 9 bases matching TRBD1. The CDR3 consists of 13 residues. CDR1 is SEHNR, CDR2 FQNEAQ, per germline (reference sequence). The V gene end was trimmed by 6 bases and the J gene end by 5 bases; junction bases not matched to a gene: 4. The CDR3 bases are TGTGCCAGCAGACAGGGGGCTGGGGAGACCCAGTACTTC. Translating gives CASRQGAGETQYF.

V usage is TRBV5-6 and J usage is TRBJ2-7; TRBD2 matches at 10 bases. This CDR3 comprises 15 residues. CDR1 and CDR2 from the germline V gene are SGHDT and YYEEEE. The trim removed 4 bases at V and 2 bases at J, leaving 6 bases unmatched. Here the CDR3 DNA reads TGTGCCAGCAGCCCCCTAGCGGGAGCGGCCTACGAGCAGTACTTC. Residues: CASSPLAGAAYEQYF.

This clone came up once. The chain is built from TRBV5-8 and TRBJ1-4; 8 positions agree with TRBD1. The CDR3 has 15 residues. V lost 8 bases to trimming and J lost 0 bases; unmatched junction nucleotides: 6. CDR1 is SGHTS, CDR2 YDEGEE, per germline. CDR3 residues: CASRDRQATNEKLFF. The CDR3 DNA sequence: TGTGCCAGTAGGGACAGGCAAGCAACTAATGAAAAACTGTTTTTT.

The CDR3 here is CASSEGGEMTYEQYF. In DNA form, the CDR3 reads TGTGCCAGCAGCGAAGGGGGGGAGATGACCTACGAGCAGTACTTC. The rearrangement joins TRBV7-6 to TRBJ2-7; D might be TRBD2 (7 bases). Trimming took 5 bases from V and 2 from J, leaving 16 bases between them. There are 15 residues in the CDR3. The germline V gene has CDR1 SGHVS and CDR2 FNYEAQ.

The V and J genes are TRBV27 and TRBJ2-7, with no clear D. Per the germline V gene, CDR1 is MNHEY and CDR2 is SMNVEV (reference sequence). V lost 0 bases and J 3 bases, leaving 9 bases between the germline ends. The CDR3 runs to 14 residues. The CDR3 sequence: CASSLSNPLYEQYF. CDR3 nucleotide sequence: TGTGCCAGCAGTTTATCGAATCCACTCTACGAGCAGTACTTC.

The chain is built from TRBV6-5 and TRBJ1-5; 10 bases match TRBD1. In germline, CDR1 is MNHEY, CDR2 SVGAGI. The length of the CDR3 is 12 residues. V was pared by 8 bases and J by 5 bases, with 0 bases of the junction left unmatched. The CDR3 bases are TGTGCCAGCGGGACAGGGGATCAGCCCCAGCATTTT. This encodes CASGTGDQPQHF.

The chain combines TRBV11-3 with TRBJ2-1, with 9 positions matching TRBD2. The germline gives CDR1 SGHNT, CDR2 YENEEA. Trimming took 5 bases from V and 7 from J; bases not matched to a gene: 6. This CDR3 spans 14 amino acids. The CDR3, as DNA: TGTGCCAGCAGCGGGGCGGGGGGGAGGAATGAGCAGTTCTTC. Protein sequence: CASSGAGGRNEQFF.

This chain connects TRBV25-1 to TRBJ1-1; D not resolved. Germline V CDR1 and CDR2: MGHDK, SYGVNS. The CDR3 is made up of 15 amino acids. V lost 3 bases and J 1 base, leaving 12 bases between the germline ends. CDR3 coding DNA: TGTGCCAGCAGTGATCCTTGGAGCGAGAACACTGAAGCTTTCTTT. This encodes CASSDPWSENTEAFF.

This clone was picked up one time. This chain connects TRBV12-5 to TRBJ2-5, with D perhaps TRBD2 (6 bases). The CDR3 runs 14 residues. V was trimmed by 0 bases and J by 5 bases, leaving 10 bases between them. CDR1 is LGHNT, CDR2 FRNRAP, per germline. The CDR3 DNA reads as TGTGCTAGTGGTTTGGTGGGGGGATTGGAGACCCAGTACTTC. Amino acids: CASGLVGGLETQYF.

The chain couples TRBV28 to TRBJ2-3; TRBD1 aligns across 9 bases. The CDR3 has 15 amino acids. Trimming cost V 5 bases and J 3 bases; bases outside gene matches: 6. Looked up from germline, CDR1 is MDHEN and CDR2 is SYDVKM. CDR3 DNA: TGTGCCAGCAGTCCTACCGGACAGGGGACAGATACGCAGTATTTT. Its translation is CASSPTGQGTDTQYF.

CDR3 residues: CASTGTGVSSGAVYNEQFF. CDR3 coding DNA: TGTGCCAGCACCGGGACAGGGGTTTCTAGCGGGGCCGTCTACAATGAGCAGTTCTTC. V and J are TRBV27 and TRBJ2-1; possibly TRBD1 for D (10 bases). Germline V lookup: CDR1 MNHEY, CDR2 SMNVEV (reference sequence). Trimming pared 7 bases from V and 3 bases from J, leaving 28 bases between. CDR3 length equals 19 residues.

CDR3 nucleotides: TGTGCCAGCAGCTTTCTCCGGGACTCCCTCTACGAGCAGTACTTC. As protein: CASSFLRDSLYEQYF. The V gene is TRBV6-1, the J gene TRBJ2-7; D perhaps matches TRBD2 (6 bases). With 6 bases removed from V and 3 bases from J, the gap between germline ends came to 18 bases. The germline V gene encodes CDR1 MNHNS and CDR2 SASEGT. This CDR3 is 15 amino acids long.

The rearrangement joins TRBV5-6 to TRBJ2-1; 11 bases are a match to TRBD2. Germline CDR1 and CDR2: SGHDT and YYEEEE. Trimming cost V 3 bases and J 0 bases; bases outside gene matches: 5. This CDR3 has 17 residues. CDR3 nucleotide sequence: TGTGCCAGCAGCTACGGACTAGCGGGTTACTCCTACAATGAGCAGTTCTTC. Amino acid sequence: CASSYGLAGYSYNEQFF.

The rearrangement links TRBV2 to TRBJ2-7; possibly TRBD1 for D (6 bases). Germline assignment: CDR1 SNHLY and CDR2 FYNNEI. The CDR3 covers 11 residues. Trimming removed 5 bases at V and 7 bases at J, with 9 bases between. In DNA, the CDR3 is TGTGCCAGCAGTTGGGACAAGGAGCAGTACTTC. Translating gives CASSWDKEQYF. The full variable domain, in which reference TRBV2 and TRBJ2-7 provide the parts outside the CDR3, is EPEVTQTPSHQVTQMGQEVILRCVPISNHLYFYWYRQILGQKVEFLVSFYNNEISEKSEIFDDQFSVERPDGSNFTLKIRSTKLEDSAMYFCASSWDKEQYFGPGTRLTVT.

The J gene is TRBJ2-5, the V gene TRBV15; 14 nucleotides line up with TRBD2. Germline V gene sequence: CDR1 LNHNV, CDR2 YYDKDF (reference sequence). The CDR3 runs 15 residues. J gave up 7 bases and V 4 bases, and 5 bases lay outside the gene matches. The CDR3 DNA follows: TGTGCCACCAGCATCGGGACTAGCGGGAGCGGGACCCAGTACTTC. Its translation is CATSIGTSGSGTQYF.

The chain carries TRBV27 and TRBJ2-7; D gene ambiguous. Germline CDR1 MNHEY, CDR2 SMNVEV (reference sequence). There are 11 residues in the CDR3. V was pared by 8 bases and J by 3 bases, with 8 bases between. The CDR3 bases are TGTGCCAGCGGGCCAGTCTACGAGCAGTACTTC. It codes for CASGPVYEQYF.

The chain couples TRBV16 to TRBJ1-1; D gene uncertain. V lost 4 bases to trimming and J lost 0 bases, with 9 bases between them. The CDR3 covers 14 residues. The germline gives CDR1 KGHSY, CDR2 FQNENV. The CDR3 DNA reads TGTGCCAGCAGCCGGCGGCAGTTGAACACTGAAGCTTTCTTT. Translated, it gives CASSRRQLNTEAFF.

V usage is TRBV18 and J usage is TRBJ2-1, with TRBD2 matching 11 bases. V lost 3 bases and J lost 2; bases outside the gene matches: 12. The CDR3 is 19 residues long. Looked up from germline, CDR1 is KGHSH and CDR2 is LQKENI. DNA for the CDR3: TGTGCCAGCTCACCGTCGACTAGCGGGACTTTCGGGACCTACAATGAGCAGTTCTTC. It is translated as CASSPSTSGTFGTYNEQFF.